This is a list of T cell receptor beta chains from one sample in a study of cytomegalovirus exposure and HLA in healthy donors. Profiled with immunoSEQ multiplex PCR; TCRdb holds only in-frame clones, not every one. The sample records just under 250,000 clones, over 80% being singletons. The sequencing sample was made of PBMCs. The receptors derive from a woman aged 40 to 50 in good health and CMV-seropositive. Each CDR3 is given without its conserved first and last residue. The order of the fields is V gene, J gene, CDR3 protein.

v_call: TRBV11-2
j_call: TRBJ1-5
cdr3_aa: ASSLDPPGGGSNQPQH

v_call: TRBV11-1
j_call: TRBJ1-1
cdr3_aa: ASSLEDRAEAF

v_call: TRBV7-9
j_call: TRBJ1-1
cdr3_aa: SSSLGATGDTEAF

v_call: TRBV7-9
j_call: TRBJ1-1
cdr3_aa: AQGGEVTEAF

v_call: TRBV9
j_call: TRBJ2-3
cdr3_aa: ASSVDGSTDTQY

v_call: TRBV9
j_call: TRBJ1-4
cdr3_aa: ASSGRRVGGLF

v_call: TRBV30
j_call: TRBJ2-3
cdr3_aa: AWSAQGREQY

v_call: TRBV30
j_call: TRBJ2-1
cdr3_aa: AWSVLEAGGEQF

v_call: TRBV27
j_call: TRBJ2-7
cdr3_aa: ASSSPLAGGSFEQY

v_call: TRBV4-2
j_call: TRBJ2-5
cdr3_aa: ASSQDPGGAAETQY

v_call: TRBV7-9
j_call: TRBJ1-2
cdr3_aa: ASSPQGASVYGYT

v_call: TRBV7-2
j_call: TRBJ1-2
cdr3_aa: ASSLETGHYGYT

v_call: TRBV19
j_call: TRBJ2-7
cdr3_aa: ASSPRGGVHEQY

v_call: TRBV6-4
j_call: TRBJ2-3
cdr3_aa: ASSDGPDTQY

v_call: TRBV27
j_call: TRBJ1-4
cdr3_aa: ASRGGNEKLF

v_call: TRBV19
j_call: TRBJ1-2
cdr3_aa: ASRMTGIYGYT

v_call: TRBV27
j_call: TRBJ2-7
cdr3_aa: ASSWVGYTGRPYEQY

v_call: TRBV5-1
j_call: TRBJ1-1
cdr3_aa: ASRSPGRENTEAF

v_call: TRBV5-1
j_call: TRBJ1-3
cdr3_aa: ASSLGTVGNTIY

v_call: TRBV2
j_call: TRBJ1-6
cdr3_aa: ASSEPGVPLH

v_call: TRBV4-1
j_call: TRBJ1-5
cdr3_aa: ASSQDGGGRGNQPQH

v_call: TRBV15
j_call: TRBJ1-1
cdr3_aa: ATSRGGENTEAF

v_call: TRBV5-1
j_call: TRBJ2-3
cdr3_aa: ASSLTGQITDTQY

v_call: TRBV4-1
j_call: TRBJ2-7
cdr3_aa: ASSQSASGGYEQY

v_call: TRBV7-2
j_call: TRBJ2-7
cdr3_aa: ASSSQRQGMVGEQY

v_call: TRBV7-3
j_call: TRBJ2-7
cdr3_aa: ASSSHEAHEQY

v_call: TRBV19
j_call: TRBJ2-7
cdr3_aa: ASSLRDRASYEQY

v_call: TRBV5-5
j_call: TRBJ2-6
cdr3_aa: ASSSYQGTGANVLT

v_call: TRBV9
j_call: TRBJ2-1
cdr3_aa: ASRPDTYSEQF

v_call: TRBV6-1
j_call: TRBJ2-2
cdr3_aa: ASSAGQGVGGLF

v_call: TRBV4-3
j_call: TRBJ1-1
cdr3_aa: ASSHQGTEAF

v_call: TRBV14
j_call: TRBJ2-5
cdr3_aa: ASSQVGRGTETQY

v_call: TRBV7-3
j_call: TRBJ2-1
cdr3_aa: ASSFSGTRVHNEQF

v_call: TRBV7-9
j_call: TRBJ2-1
cdr3_aa: ASSPGRFGLAGPYGEQF

v_call: TRBV25-1
j_call: TRBJ1-5
cdr3_aa: ASSEYGGIGQPQH

v_call: TRBV11-3
j_call: TRBJ1-2
cdr3_aa: ASSRRDRGPTNYGYT

v_call: TRBV30
j_call: TRBJ1-3
cdr3_aa: AWSQDVHSGNTIY

v_call: TRBV2
j_call: TRBJ2-4
cdr3_aa: ASHRVAKNIQY

v_call: TRBV7-6
j_call: TRBJ2-1
cdr3_aa: ASSPSRGADNEQF

v_call: TRBV30
j_call: TRBJ2-2
cdr3_aa: AGQKGPGGSGELF

v_call: TRBV7-9
j_call: TRBJ1-2
cdr3_aa: ASSLETGSNGYT

v_call: TRBV7-9
j_call: TRBJ2-2
cdr3_aa: ASSLSQTGVSGELF

v_call: TRBV5-1
j_call: TRBJ2-7
cdr3_aa: ASTDTGSYEQY

v_call: TRBV7-9
j_call: TRBJ2-2
cdr3_aa: ASSLETPGSGELF

v_call: TRBV7-3
j_call: TRBJ1-1
cdr3_aa: ASSPHQGGNTEAF

v_call: TRBV9
j_call: TRBJ2-5
cdr3_aa: ASSVGQGETQY

v_call: TRBV5-1
j_call: TRBJ2-7
cdr3_aa: ASSFRDSGYEQY

v_call: TRBV5-8
j_call: TRBJ1-2
cdr3_aa: ASSLGGTGIGYGYT

v_call: TRBV19
j_call: TRBJ2-1
cdr3_aa: ASSLGQDSYNEQF

v_call: TRBV10-3
j_call: TRBJ2-1
cdr3_aa: AMGPKRGLAGDPSYNEQF

v_call: TRBV6-1
j_call: TRBJ2-1
cdr3_aa: ASSEDGGFVEQF

v_call: TRBV9
j_call: TRBJ2-2
cdr3_aa: ASSVTGQTGELF

v_call: TRBV27
j_call: TRBJ2-3
cdr3_aa: AIKAGIDTQY

v_call: TRBV7-2
j_call: TRBJ1-1
cdr3_aa: ASSLVGARIRAF

v_call: TRBV6-1
j_call: TRBJ1-3
cdr3_aa: ASSIQGITGNTIY

v_call: TRBV9
j_call: TRBJ1-3
cdr3_aa: ASSESGGQGNTIY